These 25 T cell receptor beta chains came from one sample sequenced in a study of cytomegalovirus exposure and HLA in healthy donors. With 60 Vbeta and 13 Jbeta primers, the PCR was carried out. Sequencing used immunoSEQ multiplex PCR; TCRdb keeps in-frame clones, though not all of them. The table lists 200,000 to 250,000 clones, 70% to 85% of them singletons, with around 2.9% in the top ten. Specimen: PBMCs. Source of these receptors: a woman between 55 and 75 years old in good health and CMV-seropositive.

V and J are TRBV6-6 and TRBJ2-3; D call uncertain. Per the germline V gene, CDR1 is MNHNY and CDR2 is SVGAGI (reference sequence). The CDR3 length is 11 residues. The V gene lost 7 bases and the J gene lost 9 bases, with 11 bases spanning the gap. In nucleotides, the CDR3 is TGTGCCAGCACCGGGTCGGAGACGCAGTATTTT. It is translated as CASTGSETQYF.

The rearrangement joins TRBV7-9 to TRBJ1-5, with D perhaps matching TRBD1 (5 bases). This CDR3 comprises 15 residues. Per germline, CDR1 SEHNR and CDR2 FQNEAQ (reference sequence). The V end was cut by 5 bases, the J end by 6 bases, with 17 bases between. CDR3 bases: TGTGCCAGCAGCCTCGGGGGTGGGGGAGGTCAGCCCCAGCATTTT. Protein: CASSLGGGGGQPQHF.

This sequence joins TRBV5-4 and TRBJ1-1; no clear D. The CDR3 is 14 residues long. Germline loops: CDR1 SGHNT, CDR2 YYREEE (reference sequence). With 0 bases removed from V and 5 bases from J, the gap between germline ends came to 11 bases. In nucleotides, the CDR3 is TGTGCCAGCAGCTTGGAGCAGTTCGGGACTGAAGCTTTCTTT. It is translated as CASSLEQFGTEAFF. Filled out from reference TRBV5-4 and TRBJ1-1, the complete variable domain reads ETGVTQSPTHLIKTRGQQVTLRCSSQSGHNTVSWYQQALGQGPQFIFQYYREEENGRGNFPPRFSGLQFPNYSSELNVNALELDDSALYLCASSLEQFGTEAFFGQGTRLTVV.

This clone was detected a few times. The chain recombines TRBV19 with TRBJ2-5; TRBD2 matches 8 bases. The CDR3 is made up of 14 amino acids. Germline assignment: CDR1 LNHDA and CDR2 SQIVND (reference sequence). Trimming cost V 7 bases and J 5 bases; bases outside gene matches: 9. The DNA of the CDR3 is TGTGCCAGTACCCAGACTAGCGACATTGAGACCCAGTACTTC. Its translation: CASTQTSDIETQYF.

By share, this clone ranks as medium-sized. The chain has TRBV25-1 and TRBJ2-4; the D gene is possibly TRBD2 (5 bases). The CDR3 is made up of 14 amino acids. Germline CDR1 is MGHDK and CDR2 is SYGVNS. V dropped 10 bases and J dropped 7 bases, with 20 bases sitting between them. The CDR3 region is CAKRAFFGKNIQYF. Written as DNA, the CDR3 is TGTGCCAAGAGGGCCTTCTTTGGGAAGAACATTCAGTACTTC.

This chain joins TRBV7-9 and TRBJ2-5; D remains ambiguous. The length of the CDR3 is 12 residues. CDR1 and CDR2 from the germline V gene are SEHNR and FQNEAQ (reference sequence). The V end lost 6 bases, the J end lost 4 bases, and 9 bases lay between the germline ends. For the CDR3, the DNA is TGTGCCAGCAGTTCTACTACAGAGACCCAGTACTTC. Amino acid sequence: CASSSTTETQYF.

The V call is TRBV29-1, the J call TRBJ1-5; D perhaps matches TRBD1 (5 bases). The CDR3 length is 13 residues. Trimming removed 4 bases at V and 4 bases at J, with 11 bases between. CDR1 SQVTM and CDR2 ANQGSEA come from the germline V gene. The CDR3 region has the DNA TGCAGCGTTGGTGCACAGGAGAATCAGCCCCAGCATTTT. Residues: CSVGAQENQPQHF.

The chain uses TRBV29-1 and TRBJ2-3, with 10 nucleotides matching TRBD1. Germline CDR1 SQVTM, CDR2 ANQGSEA. Germline trimming cut 6 bases from V and 3 bases from J; bases unmatched to any gene: 6. The CDR3 consists of 14 residues. CDR3 in amino acids: CSVGTGVGTDTQYF. The CDR3 nucleotides read TGCAGCGTGGGGACAGGGGTGGGAACAGATACGCAGTATTTT.

A note on this clone: In the same sample, other DNA sequences code for this CDR3. The chain employs TRBV7-2 and TRBJ2-2; 7 positions match TRBD1. The CDR3 totals 14 residues. The trim removed 7 bases at V and 4 bases at J, leaving 6 bases unmatched. Per the germline V gene, CDR1 is SGHTA and CDR2 is FQGNSA. The CDR3 here is CASTRQGATGELFF. CDR3 DNA sequence: TGTGCCAGCACACGACAGGGCGCCACCGGGGAGCTGTTTTTT.

The chain couples TRBV6-5 to TRBJ2-3, with D unresolved. The CDR3 runs 13 residues. Deletions cut 0 bases from V and 5 bases from J, with 6 bases between. CDR1 is MNHEY and CDR2 is SVGAGI in the germline V gene. The CDR3 region has the DNA TGTGCCAGCAGTTACTCGAACAAAGATACGCAGTATTTT. Translating gives CASSYSNKDTQYF.

This clone was found once. The chain carries TRBV19 and TRBJ1-1; 11 bases line up with TRBD1. V lost 7 bases, J lost 1 base, and 2 bases stayed unmatched. The CDR3 covers 14 residues. The germline V gene encodes CDR1 LNHDA and CDR2 SQIVND (reference sequence). CDR3 DNA: TGTGCCAGTATCGGGACAGGGGGGAACACTGAAGCTTTCTTT. Translated, it gives CASIGTGGNTEAFF.

This chain uses TRBV10-2 with TRBJ1-5; D is undetermined. The CDR3 length is 12 residues. The V end lost 3 bases, the J end lost 5 bases, and 5 bases lay between the germline ends. Germline loops: CDR1 WSHSY, CDR2 SAAADI. CDR3 in amino acids: CASSDSDQPQHF. The CDR3 region has the DNA TGCGCCAGCAGTGATTCAGATCAGCCCCAGCATTTT.

V and J are TRBV6-1 and TRBJ1-2, with TRBD1 matching 9 bases. The V gene end was trimmed by 8 bases and the J gene end by 6 bases; junction bases not matched to a gene: 13. This CDR3 spans 15 amino acids. Germline CDR1 reads MNHNS; CDR2 reads SASEGT. CDR3 sequence (DNA): TGTGCCAGCGCTACCCGGGACAGGGAGGTCCATGGCTACACCTTC. The encoded protein is CASATRDREVHGYTF.

This sequence joins TRBV7-2 and TRBJ2-6; D gene ambiguous. The CDR3 is 14 amino acids. V shed 5 bases and J shed 3 bases, with 8 bases lying between them. The germline CDR1 and CDR2 sequences are SGHTA and FQGNSA. The CDR3, as DNA: TGTGCCAGCAGCGCCGTTAGTGGGGCCAACGTCCTGACTTTC. Amino acid sequence: CASSAVSGANVLTF.

The rearrangement links TRBV11-2 to TRBJ2-1; 11 bases line up with TRBD2. Trimming removed 4 bases from V and 6 bases from J; junction bases left unmatched: 8. The CDR3 has 16 amino acids. CDR1 SGHAT and CDR2 FQNNGV come from the germline V gene. Here the CDR3 reads CASSSRTSGSSNEQFF. As DNA, the CDR3 is TGTGCCAGCAGCTCAAGAACTAGCGGGAGTAGCAATGAGCAGTTCTTC.

The chain has TRBV28 and TRBJ2-7; tentatively, D is TRBD1 (5 bases). Trimming shortened V by 8 bases and J by 7 bases, and 15 bases separated the two germline ends. Germline CDR1 is MDHEN and CDR2 is SYDVKM. The CDR3 runs 12 residues. In DNA form, the CDR3 reads TGTGCCAGCGGTAGGGGCCCGCGTGAGCAGTACTTC. It codes for CASGRGPREQYF. The variable domain in full, with the rest retrieved from reference TRBV28 and TRBJ2-7, is DVKVTQSSRYLVKRTGEKVFLECVQDMDHENMFWYRQDPGLGLRLIYFSYDVKMKEKGDIPEGYSVSREKKERFSLILESASTNQTSMYLCASGRGPREQYFGPGTRLTVT.

This rearrangement joins TRBV5-1 to TRBJ1-2; the D gene is possibly TRBD1 (6 bases). Germline values: CDR1 SGHRS, CDR2 YFSETQ. With 4 bases removed from V and 12 bases from J, the gap between germline ends came to 19 bases. The CDR3 loop spans 13 amino acids. The CDR3 spells CASSLDRRGVDTF. CDR3 DNA: TGCGCCAGCAGCCTAGACAGGAGAGGGGTGGACACCTTC.

CDR3 amino acids: CASSVDRMSQPQHF. DNA for the CDR3: TGTGCCAGCAGTGTGGACAGGATGAGTCAGCCCCAGCATTTT. V usage is TRBV6-5 and J usage is TRBJ1-5; 7 nucleotides line up with TRBD1. CDR3 length: 14 amino acids. Losses at the gene ends were 5 bases for V and 6 bases for J; bases not matched to a gene: 7. CDR1 and CDR2 (germline): MNHEY, SVGAGI.

The rearrangement uses TRBV5-1 and TRBJ2-7; 11 positions agree with TRBD2. The CDR3 totals 14 residues. CDR1 and CDR2 (germline): SGHRS, YFSETQ. Trimming at V came to 7 bases and at J to 5 bases, leaving 8 bases not matched to a gene. The CDR3 nucleotides are TGCGCCAGCTATAGCGGGAGGGCCGACAACGAGCAGTACTTC. This gives the protein CASYSGRADNEQYF.

Only one count was recorded for this clone. The chain combines TRBV9 with TRBJ2-1, with a weak D call TRBD1 (5 bases). Trimming took off 2 bases at V and 0 bases at J, with 12 bases between the two ends. Germline lookup yields CDR1 SGDLS and CDR2 YYNGEE. This CDR3 has 16 residues. CDR3 DNA: TGTGCCAGCAGCGTCGTAGGACAAAGCTCCTACAATGAGCAGTTCTTC. It codes for CASSVVGQSSYNEQFF. Together with reference TRBV9 and TRBJ2-1, the CDR3 gives the full variable domain: DSGVTQTPKHLITATGQRVTLRCSPRSGDLSVYWYQQSLDQGLQFLIQYYNGEERAKGNILERFSAQQFPDLHSELNLSSLELGDSALYFCASSVVGQSSYNEQFFGPGTRLTVL.

The rearrangement uses TRBV5-4 and TRBJ2-5; 7 positions agree with TRBD1. Germline CDR1 reads SGHNT; CDR2 reads YYREEE (reference sequence). Trimming at V came to 0 bases and at J to 3 bases, leaving 2 bases not matched to a gene. This CDR3 has 14 residues. The CDR3 loop reads CASSLGGTEETQYF. DNA of the CDR3: TGTGCCAGCAGCTTGGGGGGGACAGAAGAGACCCAGTACTTC.

This sequence joins TRBV6-5 and TRBJ1-4; a weak D match, TRBD1 (6 bases). V lost 5 bases to trimming and J lost 7 bases, with 14 bases between them. The CDR3 loop spans 14 amino acids. Germline CDR1 and CDR2: MNHEY and SVGAGI. CDR3 nucleotides: TGTGCCAGCAGTGGCAGGGGAGTGAGTGAAAAACTGTTTTTT. This codes for CASSGRGVSEKLFF.

V usage is TRBV29-1 and J usage is TRBJ1-2, with 7 bases that match TRBD1. V dropped 5 bases and J dropped 8; count of bases not matched to a gene: 8. This CDR3 region has 12 residues. Germline V gene sequence: CDR1 SQVTM, CDR2 ANQGSEA. This chain's CDR3 is CSVHRGGEGYTF. The CDR3 region has the DNA TGCAGCGTTCACAGGGGAGGTGAAGGCTACACCTTC.

The chain combines TRBV27 with TRBJ1-1, with 9 bases aligning to TRBD1. There are 14 residues in the CDR3. Germline lookup yields CDR1 MNHEY and CDR2 SMNVEV (reference sequence). The V and J ends lost 3 bases and 5 bases, in that order; junction bases with no gene match: 4. The CDR3 nucleotides are TGTGCCAGCAGTTTCCGACAGGGGGTGACTGAAGCTTTCTTT. This gives the protein CASSFRQGVTEAFF.

This chain uses TRBV7-2 with TRBJ1-2, with 9 bases matching TRBD1. Germline lookup yields CDR1 SGHTA and CDR2 FQGNSA. This CDR3 comprises 15 residues. V shed 8 bases, J shed 5 bases, and the junction held 12 bases outside the gene matches. The CDR3, as DNA: TGTGCCAGCTGGCTCACAGGGGGCGCGGGGTATGGCTACACCTTC. Translated: CASWLTGGAGYGYTF.